This T cell receptor (beta chain) stems from a study of cytomegalovirus exposure and HLA in healthy donors. Study-level results: V- and J-gene trimming in TCR beta was tied to a missense DCLRE1C variant by an analysis performed later. According to a later analysis, most TCR beta chains associated with CMV appeared HLA-restricted.

In its sample, this clone was seen a few times. Its target is unknown. Donors likely had unrecorded immune exposures despite being nominally healthy when sampled. The study ran its PCR with 60 Vbeta and 13 Jbeta primers. Method: immunoSEQ multiplex PCR; TCRdb's copy keeps in-frame clones and lacks some. The data hold approximately 81,000 clones, with approximately 74% observed a single time. After removal of 4 bases from V and 5 bases from J, the junction contained 8 bases not matched to a gene. The CDR3 length is 15 residues. Per the germline V gene, CDR1 is ENHRY and CDR2 is SYGVKD. This chain links TRBV10-3 with TRBJ2-1, with 7 bases matching TRBD2. The receptor's source is a woman aged 45-65 years in good health and CMV-seropositive. The specimen was PBMCs. The CDR3, as DNA: TGTGCCATCAGTGGAACCGGGACTACTCACAATGAGCAGTTCTTC. Translation gives CAISGTGTTHNEQFF.